This T cell receptor (beta chain) stems from a study of early T cells in non-severe SARS-CoV-2 infection. Study-wide context: Chains from this unsorted whole-blood bulk RNA could not be paired.

The V and J ends lost 0 bases and 8 bases, in that order; junction bases with no gene match: 8. Germline V gene data show CDR1 as SGHNT and CDR2 as YYREEE (reference sequence). The CDR3 extends over 16 amino acids. In regard to this clonotype: Antigen: not known.

Unique molecular identifiers (one per individual cDNA molecule) were attached. TCRdb reanalysed the 5' RACE reads using MiXCR and keeps one entry per CDR3 protein. The data hold fewer than 55,000 distinct CDR3 sequences, with approximately 6.1% observed a single time. Study-wide points: Private and CD4 specificities were missed by VDJdb matching, which favored anti-spike CD8 responses.

This clonotype was sampled from an adult who was a healthcare worker with PCR-confirmed SARS-CoV-2 infection or an uninfected control (not recorded which). The chain carries TRBV5-4 and TRBJ1-2; TRBD1 matches at 12 bases. The input for sequencing was whole blood, taken at baseline. CDR3 sequence: CASSLGGQGAPNGYTF. DNA of the CDR3: TGTGCCAGCAGCTTGGGGGGACAGGGGGCGCCGAACGGCTACACCTTC.